The text below deals with one T cell receptor beta chain. What it recognizes is unknown. This entry is derived from a study of shared clonotypes between healthy human individuals. Study at large: Three plates each covered CD4 naive and memory; CD8 naive two, CD8 memory one. Broader study findings: Larger estimated richness was generally recorded for naive subsets relative to memory subsets. Around 5.4% of naive CD4 clonotypes were common to several donors.

The V end lost 5 bases, the J end lost 7 bases, and 3 bases lay between the germline ends. The germline CDR1 and CDR2 sequences are MNHNS and SASEGT. The CDR3 contains 10 residues. CD45RO-negative CD8 cells positively selected for CCR7 made up the naive population, which excluded terminally differentiated effector memory CD45RA+ cells. The authors' processing: Because ImmunoSEQ provided only junction sequences with no quality scores, the filtering differed. TCRdb's table, derived via immunoSEQ multiplex PCR, lists solely in-frame clones and lacks some. D and trimming come from the DNA, and the V and J calls and clone size come from that table. In the table there are about 1,900,000 clones, approximately 94% of which are singletons.

The clonotype comes from a young man in good health. Sequenced material: naive CD8+ T cells sorted from blood. The V and J genes are TRBV6-1 and TRBJ1-5; D is undetermined. The CDR3 DNA follows: TGTGCCAGCAGTAAGCAGCCCCAGCATTTT. It yields the protein CASSKQPQHF.